Listed here are 4 T cell receptor beta chains from one sample, sequenced in a study of tumor and adjacent non-tumor tissue in lung cancer. Three rounds of nested PCR, following a modified ARM-PCR protocol, produced the TCRbeta library. One entry per CDR3 protein results from TCRdb running MiXCR on the multiplex PCR reads. The sample shows about 93,000 distinct CDR3 sequences, around 64% of them seen only once. This sample's RNA came from whole unsorted tissue. Sequenced: lung tumor tissue. These receptor sequences come from a man aged 60 to 75 with non-small cell lung cancer.

About this clonotype: This may be a read error, as it is one base from a much larger clone. The rearrangement joins TRBV7-9 to TRBJ1-1, with D tentatively TRBD1 (5 bases). V lost 1 base, J lost 7 bases, and 13 bases lay in between. Per the germline V gene, CDR1 is SEHNR and CDR2 is FQNEAQ (reference sequence). This CDR3 comprises 14 residues. As DNA, the CDR3 is TGTGCCAGCAGCTTAGAACAGGCAGGGCTTGAAGCTTTCTTT. Its protein is CASSLEQAGLEAFF. Full variable domain (remainder filled in from reference TRBV7-9 and TRBJ1-1): DTGVSQNPRHKITKRGQNVTFRCDPISEHNRLYWYRQTLGQGPEFLTYFQNEAQLEKSRLLSDRFSAERPKGSFSTLEIQRTEQGDSAMYLCASSLEQAGLEAFFGQGTRLTVV.

A word on this clonotype: This may be a read error: a much more frequent sequence differs by one nucleotide. CDR3 bases: TGTGCCAGCCGCGGGTGGTATAATTCACCCCTCCACTTT. Translating it yields CASRGWYNSPLHF. This chain uses TRBV11-2 with TRBJ1-6, with D unclear. The germline V gene encodes CDR1 SGHAT and CDR2 FQNNGV. This CDR3 is 13 amino acids long. With 8 bases removed from V and 4 bases from J, the gap between germline ends came to 9 bases.

The table lists this clonotype with many counts. The rearrangement links TRBV28 to TRBJ1-1; D ambiguous. Trimming left V 4 bases short and J 1 base short, with 7 bases between. There are 13 residues in the CDR3. CDR1 and CDR2 (germline): MDHEN, SYDVKM. CDR3 coding DNA: TGTGCCAGCAGTTATAGAACGAACACTGAAGCTTTCTTT. Amino acids: CASSYRTNTEAFF.

Concerning this clonotype: This may arise from a read error, as a much more abundant clone is one base away. The J gene is TRBJ2-7, the V gene TRBV6-1; a possible D gene is TRBD1 (6 bases). Germline CDR1 and CDR2: MNHNS and SASEGT. Trimming shortened V by 7 bases and J by 3 bases, and 10 bases separated the two germline ends. CDR3 length: 12 residues. CDR3 DNA: TGTGCCAGCAACAGGGTAGACTACGAGCAGTACTTC. Its translation is CASNRVDYEQYF.